This TCR beta chain was captured by sequencing in a study of OX40 agonist ivuxolimab in advanced cancers. The overall study: The group had a mean age of around 60 years, ranged from roughly 20 to 80, and was 82.7% male.

Concerning this clone itself: The antigen remains undetermined.

The germline CDR1 and CDR2 sequences are SNHLY and FYNNEI. The V and J ends lost 2 bases and 2 bases, in that order; junction bases with no gene match: 5. The CDR3 has 15 amino acids. Study-wide points: The CD4+ and CD8+ T cells in the blood had expanded clonally by week 6 at 0.1 to 3.0 mg/kg.

TCRdb's copy holds only in-frame clones and misses some; the assay was immunoSEQ multiplex PCR. Of roughly 70,000 clones in the sample, roughly 88% were seen once. Blood was sampled at baseline, cycle 4 day 1, and cycle 7 day 1. This rearrangement joins TRBV2 to TRBJ2-7; 8 nucleotides align to TRBD1. The clonotype was recovered from an adult with an advanced solid tumor such as melanoma, head and neck, liver or kidney cancer. The sample consisted of CD4+ or CD8+ T cells sorted from blood, taken in a trial of the OX40 agonist ivuxolimab. The CDR3 spells CASSERGTGPYEQYF. In DNA, the CDR3 is TGTGCCAGCAGTGAAAGAGGGACAGGCCCCTACGAGCAGTACTTC.